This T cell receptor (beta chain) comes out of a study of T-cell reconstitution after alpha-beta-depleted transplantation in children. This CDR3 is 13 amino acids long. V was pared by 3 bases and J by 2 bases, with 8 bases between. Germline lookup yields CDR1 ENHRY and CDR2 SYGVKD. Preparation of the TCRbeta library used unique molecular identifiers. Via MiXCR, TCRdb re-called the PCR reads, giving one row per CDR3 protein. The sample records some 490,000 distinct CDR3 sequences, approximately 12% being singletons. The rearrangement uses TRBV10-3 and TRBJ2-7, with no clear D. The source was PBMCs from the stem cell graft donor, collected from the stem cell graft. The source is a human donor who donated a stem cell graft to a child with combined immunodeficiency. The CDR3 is CAISDSQAYEQYF. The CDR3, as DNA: TGTGCCATCAGTGATAGCCAGGCCTACGAGCAGTACTTC.